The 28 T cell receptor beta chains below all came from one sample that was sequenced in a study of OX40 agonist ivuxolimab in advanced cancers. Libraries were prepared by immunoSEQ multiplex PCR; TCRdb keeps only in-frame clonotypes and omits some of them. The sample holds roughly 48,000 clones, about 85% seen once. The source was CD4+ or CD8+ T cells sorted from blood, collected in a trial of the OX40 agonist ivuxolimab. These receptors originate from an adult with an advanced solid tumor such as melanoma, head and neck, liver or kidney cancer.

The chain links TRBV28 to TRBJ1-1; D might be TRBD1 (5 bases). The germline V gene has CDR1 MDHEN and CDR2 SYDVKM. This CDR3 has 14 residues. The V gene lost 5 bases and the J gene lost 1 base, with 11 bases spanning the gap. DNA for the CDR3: TGTGCCAGCAGTGCCCCGGGGGGGAACACTGAAGCTTTCTTT. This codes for CASSAPGGNTEAFF.

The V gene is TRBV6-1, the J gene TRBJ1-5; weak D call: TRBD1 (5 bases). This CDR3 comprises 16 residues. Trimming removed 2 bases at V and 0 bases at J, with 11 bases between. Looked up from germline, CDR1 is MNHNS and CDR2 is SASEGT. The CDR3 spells CASSERGGPSNQPQHF. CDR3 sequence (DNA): TGTGCCAGCAGTGAACGGGGGGGTCCTAGCAATCAGCCCCAGCATTTT.

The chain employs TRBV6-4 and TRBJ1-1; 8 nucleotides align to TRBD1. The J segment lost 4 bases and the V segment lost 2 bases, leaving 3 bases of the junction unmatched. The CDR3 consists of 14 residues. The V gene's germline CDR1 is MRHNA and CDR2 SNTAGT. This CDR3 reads CASSDTDRGTEAFF. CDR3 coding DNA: TGTGCCAGCAGTGACACCGACAGGGGCACTGAAGCTTTCTTT.

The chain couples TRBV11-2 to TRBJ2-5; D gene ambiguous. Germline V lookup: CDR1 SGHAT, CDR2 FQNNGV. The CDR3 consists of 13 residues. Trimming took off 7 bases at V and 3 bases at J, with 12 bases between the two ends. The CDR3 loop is CASTKWSEETQYF. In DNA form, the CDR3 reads TGTGCCAGCACCAAATGGTCGGAAGAGACCCAGTACTTC.

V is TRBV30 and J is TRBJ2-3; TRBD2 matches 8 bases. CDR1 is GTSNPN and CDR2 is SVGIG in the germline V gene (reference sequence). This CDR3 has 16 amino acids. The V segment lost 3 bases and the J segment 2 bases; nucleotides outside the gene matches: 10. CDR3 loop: CAWRRRRLANTDTQYF. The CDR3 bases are TGTGCCTGGAGGCGACGCCGACTAGCGAACACAGATACGCAGTATTTT.

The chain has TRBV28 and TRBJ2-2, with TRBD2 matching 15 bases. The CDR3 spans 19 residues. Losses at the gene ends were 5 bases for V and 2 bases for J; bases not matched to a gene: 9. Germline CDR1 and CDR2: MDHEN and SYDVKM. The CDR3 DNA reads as TGTGCCAGCAGTGTTTTAGGACTAGCGGGAGGGAGAAACACCGGGGAGCTGTTTTTT. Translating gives CASSVLGLAGGRNTGELFF.

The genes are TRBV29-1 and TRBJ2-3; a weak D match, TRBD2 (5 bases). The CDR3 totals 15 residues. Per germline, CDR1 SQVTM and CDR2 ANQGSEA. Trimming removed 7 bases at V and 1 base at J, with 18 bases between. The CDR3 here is CSASGAGGGTDTQYF. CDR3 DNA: TGCAGCGCATCAGGCGCTGGAGGAGGCACAGATACGCAGTATTTT.

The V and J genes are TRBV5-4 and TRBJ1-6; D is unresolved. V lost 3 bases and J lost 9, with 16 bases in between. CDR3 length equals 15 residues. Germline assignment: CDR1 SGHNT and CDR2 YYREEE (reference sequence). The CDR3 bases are TGTGCCAGCAGCTGGGGAGTGACTCTAGGTTCACCCCTCCACTTT. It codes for CASSWGVTLGSPLHF.

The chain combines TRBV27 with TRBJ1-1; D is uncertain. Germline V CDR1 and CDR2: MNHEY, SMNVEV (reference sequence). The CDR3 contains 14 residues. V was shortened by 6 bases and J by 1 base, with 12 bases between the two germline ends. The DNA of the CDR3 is TGTGCCAGCAGCCCCCGTTGGCCGAACACTGAAGCTTTCTTT. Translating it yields CASSPRWPNTEAFF.

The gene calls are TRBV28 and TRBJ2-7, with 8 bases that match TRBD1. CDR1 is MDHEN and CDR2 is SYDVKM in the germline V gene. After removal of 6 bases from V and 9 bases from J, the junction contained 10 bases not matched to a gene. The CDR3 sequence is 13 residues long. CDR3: CASSPGQGLWQYF. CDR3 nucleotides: TGTGCCAGCAGCCCAGGACAGGGTCTATGGCAGTACTTC. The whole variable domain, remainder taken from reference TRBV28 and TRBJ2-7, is DVKVTQSSRYLVKRTGEKVFLECVQDMDHENMFWYRQDPGLGLRLIYFSYDVKMKEKGDIPEGYSVSREKKERFSLILESASTNQTSMYLCASSPGQGLWQYFGPGTRLTVT.

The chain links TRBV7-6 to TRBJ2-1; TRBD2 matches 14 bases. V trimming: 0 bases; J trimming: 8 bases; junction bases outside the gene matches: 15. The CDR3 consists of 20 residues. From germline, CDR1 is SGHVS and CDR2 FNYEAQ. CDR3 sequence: CASSLADPRGTSGSSDEQFF. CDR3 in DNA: TGTGCCAGCAGCTTAGCGGACCCCCGGGGGACTAGCGGGAGTAGCGATGAGCAGTTCTTC.

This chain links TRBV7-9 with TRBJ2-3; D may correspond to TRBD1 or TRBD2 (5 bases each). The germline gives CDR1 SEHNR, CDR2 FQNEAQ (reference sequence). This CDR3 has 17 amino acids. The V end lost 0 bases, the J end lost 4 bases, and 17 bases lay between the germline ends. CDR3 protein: CASSLARGTATADTQYF. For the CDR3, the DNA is TGTGCCAGCAGCTTAGCGCGAGGGACGGCAACCGCAGATACGCAGTATTTT.

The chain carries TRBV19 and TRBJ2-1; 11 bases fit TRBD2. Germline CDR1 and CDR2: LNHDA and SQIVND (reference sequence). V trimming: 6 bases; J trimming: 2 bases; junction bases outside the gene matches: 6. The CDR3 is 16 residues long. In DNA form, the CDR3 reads TGTGCCAGTAGCCGTACTAGCGGGAGCCCCTACAATGAGCAGTTCTTC. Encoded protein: CASSRTSGSPYNEQFF.

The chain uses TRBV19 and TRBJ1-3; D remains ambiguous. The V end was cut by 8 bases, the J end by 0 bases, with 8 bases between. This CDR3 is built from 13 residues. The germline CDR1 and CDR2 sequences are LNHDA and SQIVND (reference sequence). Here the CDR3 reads CASRETSGNTIYF. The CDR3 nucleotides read TGTGCCAGTCGGGAGACCTCTGGAAACACCATATATTTT.

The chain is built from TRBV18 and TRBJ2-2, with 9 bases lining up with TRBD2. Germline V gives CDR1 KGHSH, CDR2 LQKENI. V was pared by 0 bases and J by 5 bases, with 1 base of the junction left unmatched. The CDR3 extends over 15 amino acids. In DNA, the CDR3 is TGTGCCAGCTCACCACCTAGCGGGAGTACCGGGGAGCTGTTTTTT. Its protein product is CASSPPSGSTGELFF. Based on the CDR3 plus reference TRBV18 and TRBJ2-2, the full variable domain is NAGVMQNPRHLVRRRGQEARLRCSPMKGHSHVYWYRQLPEEGLKFMVYLQKENIIDESGMPKERFSAEFPKEGPSILRIQQVVRGDSAAYFCASSPPSGSTGELFFGEGSRLTVL.

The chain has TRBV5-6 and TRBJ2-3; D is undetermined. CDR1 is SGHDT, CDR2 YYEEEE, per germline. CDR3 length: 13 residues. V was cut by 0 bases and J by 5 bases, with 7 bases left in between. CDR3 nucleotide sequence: TGTGCCAGCAGCTTGGCCAATCTAGATACGCAGTATTTT. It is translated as CASSLANLDTQYF.

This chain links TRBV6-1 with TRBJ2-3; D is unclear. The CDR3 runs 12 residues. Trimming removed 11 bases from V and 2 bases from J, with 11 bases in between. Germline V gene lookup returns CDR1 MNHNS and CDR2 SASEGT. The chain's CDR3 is CAGEGNTDTQYF. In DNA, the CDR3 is TGTGCCGGGGAAGGGAACACAGATACGCAGTATTTT.

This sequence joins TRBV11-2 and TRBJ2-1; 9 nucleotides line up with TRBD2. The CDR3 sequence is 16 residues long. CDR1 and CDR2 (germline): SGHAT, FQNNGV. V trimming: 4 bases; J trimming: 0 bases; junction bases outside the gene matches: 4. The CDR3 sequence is CASSSTSGSSYNEQFF. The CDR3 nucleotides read TGTGCCAGCAGCTCGACTAGCGGAAGCTCCTACAATGAGCAGTTCTTC.

This CDR3 reads CASKFGIFYEQYF. In nucleotides, the CDR3 is TGTGCCAGCAAATTCGGGATCTTCTACGAGCAGTACTTC. V usage is TRBV2 and J usage is TRBJ2-7; weak D call: TRBD2 (5 bases). Trimming removed 7 bases at V and 3 bases at J, with 13 bases between. Germline V gene data show CDR1 as SNHLY and CDR2 as FYNNEI. The CDR3 sequence is 13 residues long.

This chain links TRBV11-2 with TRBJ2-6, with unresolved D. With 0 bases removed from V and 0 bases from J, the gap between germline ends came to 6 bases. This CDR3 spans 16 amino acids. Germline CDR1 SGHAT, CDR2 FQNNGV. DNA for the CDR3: TGTGCCAGCAGCTTAGACCGGTACTCTGGGGCCAACGTCCTGACTTTC. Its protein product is CASSLDRYSGANVLTF.

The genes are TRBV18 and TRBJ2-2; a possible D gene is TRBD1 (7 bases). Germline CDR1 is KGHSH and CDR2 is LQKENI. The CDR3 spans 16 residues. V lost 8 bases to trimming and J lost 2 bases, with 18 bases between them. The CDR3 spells CASRDMTGTNTGELFF. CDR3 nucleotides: TGTGCCAGCCGTGATATGACAGGGACTAACACCGGGGAGCTGTTTTTT.

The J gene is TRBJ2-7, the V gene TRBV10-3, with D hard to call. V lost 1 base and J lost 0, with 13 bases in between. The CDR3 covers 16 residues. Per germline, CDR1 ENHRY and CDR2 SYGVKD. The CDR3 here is CAISELDGESSYEQYF. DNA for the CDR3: TGTGCCATCAGTGAGTTGGACGGTGAGAGCTCCTACGAGCAGTACTTC.

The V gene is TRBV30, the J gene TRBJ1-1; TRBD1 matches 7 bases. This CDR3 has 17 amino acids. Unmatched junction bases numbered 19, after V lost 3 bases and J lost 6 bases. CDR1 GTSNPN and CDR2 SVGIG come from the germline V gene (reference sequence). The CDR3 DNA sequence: TGTGCCTGGAGACCCCGGGACAGCGGAACCAAAGGCGCTGAAGCTTTCTTT. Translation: CAWRPRDSGTKGAEAFF.

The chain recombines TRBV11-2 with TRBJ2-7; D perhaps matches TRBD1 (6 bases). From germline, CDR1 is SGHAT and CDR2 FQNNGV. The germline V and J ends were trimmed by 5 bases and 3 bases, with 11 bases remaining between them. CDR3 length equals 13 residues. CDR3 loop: CASSPGHNYEQYF. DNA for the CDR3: TGTGCCAGCAGCCCGGGACACAACTACGAGCAGTACTTC.

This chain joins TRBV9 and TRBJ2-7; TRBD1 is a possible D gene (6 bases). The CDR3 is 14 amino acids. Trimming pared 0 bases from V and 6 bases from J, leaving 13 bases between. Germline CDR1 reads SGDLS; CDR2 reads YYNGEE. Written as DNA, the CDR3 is TGTGCCAGCAGCGTAGCCTCTCAGGGGTCCGAGCAGTACTTC. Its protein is CASSVASQGSEQYF.

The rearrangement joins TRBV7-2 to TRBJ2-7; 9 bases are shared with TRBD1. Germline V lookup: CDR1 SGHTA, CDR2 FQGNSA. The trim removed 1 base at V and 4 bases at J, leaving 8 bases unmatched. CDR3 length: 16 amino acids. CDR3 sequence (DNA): TGTGCCAGCAGCTTAGAGGCCGGGACAGGGTTTTACGAGCAGTACTTC. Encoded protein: CASSLEAGTGFYEQYF.

The CDR3 DNA is TGTGCCAGCAGTGCACCCCGGGCCCGGCCCGGGGAGCTGTTTTTT. The encoded protein is CASSAPRARPGELFF. This chain joins TRBV6-1 and TRBJ2-2; D unclear. Trimming removed 4 bases at V and 6 bases at J, with 15 bases between. The germline V gene has CDR1 MNHNS and CDR2 SASEGT. The CDR3 sequence is 15 residues long.

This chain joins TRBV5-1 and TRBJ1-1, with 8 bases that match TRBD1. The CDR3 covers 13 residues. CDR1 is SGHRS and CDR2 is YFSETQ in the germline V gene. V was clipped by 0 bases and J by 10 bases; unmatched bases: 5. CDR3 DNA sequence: TGCGCCAGCAGCTTGGGCGACAGGGGAGGAGCTTTCTTT. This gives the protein CASSLGDRGGAFF.